The 22 T cell receptor beta chains presented below share a single source sample, sequenced in a study of cytomegalovirus exposure and HLA in healthy donors. Researchers ran the PCR with 60 Vbeta and 13 Jbeta primers. Repertoires were generated with immunoSEQ multiplex PCR, while TCRdb's copy carries only in-frame clones and drops some. The sample holds about 90,000 clones, approximately 78% seen once. The sequenced material came from PBMCs. These receptors were obtained from a woman in her 40s in good health and CMV-seropositive.

This clone appeared once. The gene calls are TRBV6-6 and TRBJ2-7, with 10 bases matching TRBD2. The CDR3 is 15 amino acids. Germline V gives CDR1 MNHNY, CDR2 SVGAGI (reference sequence). V was clipped by 6 bases and J by 4 bases; unmatched bases: 9. The CDR3 region is CASRLAGSSGYEQYF. The CDR3 coding sequence is TGTGCCAGCAGACTAGCGGGAAGTTCAGGGTACGAGCAGTACTTC.

This clone was seen only once. The V gene is TRBV6-1, the J gene TRBJ1-5; D remains unclear. This CDR3 is 13 amino acids long. Deletions cut 7 bases from V and 7 bases from J, with 14 bases between. Per germline, CDR1 MNHNS and CDR2 SASEGT. The CDR3, as DNA: TGTGCCAGCATTAGCAGTTCGCGGCAGCCCCAGCATTTT. This gives the protein CASISSSRQPQHF.

The sample holds one count of this clone. The chain uses TRBV4-2 and TRBJ2-7; 12 bases line up with TRBD2. Germline CDR1 is LGHNA and CDR2 is YNFKEQ. V was clipped by 3 bases and J by 6 bases; unmatched bases: 9. The CDR3 extends over 16 amino acids. As DNA, the CDR3 is TGTGCCAGCAGCCAGACATTGACTAGCGGGAGACGCGAGCAGTACTTC. Protein product: CASSQTLTSGRREQYF.

This sequence joins TRBV5-1 and TRBJ2-5; maybe TRBD2 (6 bases). The CDR3 totals 17 residues. Trimming pared 0 bases from V and 5 bases from J, leaving 20 bases between. Germline V gives CDR1 SGHRS, CDR2 YFSETQ. The CDR3 DNA reads as TGCGCCAGCAGCTTGGATGATGGACTACCCAACCTGGAGACCCAGTACTTC. This sequence encodes CASSLDDGLPNLETQYF. The full variable domain, completed using reference TRBV5-1 and TRBJ2-5, is KAGVTQTPRYLIKTRGQQVTLSCSPISGHRSVSWYQQTPGQGLQFLFEYFSETQRNKGNFPGRFSGRQFSNSRSEMNVSTLELGDSALYLCASSLDDGLPNLETQYFGPGTRLLVL.

The sample holds a few counts of this clone. The J gene is TRBJ2-6, the V gene TRBV15; tentatively, D is TRBD1 (6 bases). The CDR3 contains 18 residues. Trimming stripped 3 bases from V and 4 bases from J, with 19 bases between. Germline CDR1 is LNHNV and CDR2 is YYDKDF (reference sequence). The CDR3 loop is CATSRATGMGDGANVLTF. The CDR3 DNA reads TGTGCCACCAGCAGGGCAACAGGGATGGGCGACGGGGCCAACGTCCTGACTTTC.

The V gene is TRBV7-9, the J gene TRBJ1-2, with unresolved D. The germline V gene has CDR1 SEHNR and CDR2 FQNEAQ (reference sequence). Trimming shortened V by 1 base and J by 3 bases, and 9 bases separated the two germline ends. This CDR3 has 14 residues. CDR3 in DNA: TGTGCCAGCAGCTTAGACGGCGGGGACTATGGCTACACCTTC. It encodes CASSLDGGDYGYTF.

The chain recombines TRBV28 with TRBJ1-4, with D possibly TRBD1 on 6 matching bases. With 3 bases removed from V and 7 bases from J, the gap between germline ends came to 21 bases. Germline CDR1 and CDR2: MDHEN and SYDVKM. The CDR3 has 17 residues. For the CDR3, the DNA is TGTGCCAGCAGTTTTGTCAGGGGTGTAGGTGTAGGTGAAAAACTGTTTTTT. Translated: CASSFVRGVGVGEKLFF.

Regarding this clone: Compared with germline, one end of the junction differs, possibly owing to a read error. The rearrangement links TRBV6-5 to TRBJ2-1; 8 bases line up with TRBD2. From germline, CDR1 is MNHEY and CDR2 SVGAGI. CDR3 length equals 16 residues. The CDR3 protein is CASSYAGTSLSNKQFF. CDR3 nucleotides: TGTGCCAGCAGTTACGCCGGGACTAGTTTATCCAATAAGCAGTTCTTC.

This clone has at least ten counts. The chain recombines TRBV19 with TRBJ2-7, with TRBD1 as a possible D gene (6 bases). V was trimmed by 4 bases and J by 3 bases, leaving 19 bases between them. The CDR3 loop spans 16 amino acids. Germline CDR1 and CDR2: LNHDA and SQIVND (reference sequence). The CDR3 sequence: CASSTLGPGEYYEQYF. CDR3 sequence (DNA): TGTGCCAGTAGTACCCTTGGGCCAGGGGAATACTACGAGCAGTACTTC.

This clone has a handful of counts. The J gene is TRBJ2-6, the V gene TRBV5-1, with TRBD1 matching 8 bases. CDR3 length: 17 amino acids. Germline V gives CDR1 SGHRS, CDR2 YFSETQ. V lost 2 bases, J lost 3 bases, and 7 bases stayed unmatched. CDR3 residues: CASSFRQGAGGANVLTF. CDR3 bases: TGCGCCAGCAGCTTCCGGCAGGGGGCAGGTGGGGCCAACGTCCTGACTTTC.

The chain joins TRBV18 to TRBJ1-1; the match to TRBD1 covers 7 bases. Germline V CDR1 and CDR2: KGHSH, LQKENI. Losses at the gene ends were 6 bases for V and 10 bases for J; bases not matched to a gene: 11. CDR3 length: 13 amino acids. The CDR3: CASSRRDSSSAFF. As DNA, the CDR3 is TGTGCCAGCTCCCGCCGGGACAGCTCGTCAGCTTTCTTT.

The rearrangement links TRBV6-1 to TRBJ1-1; 7 bases match TRBD1. Looked up from germline, CDR1 is MNHNS and CDR2 is SASEGT. The CDR3 runs 13 residues. V dropped 6 bases and J dropped 3; count of bases not matched to a gene: 4. CDR3 amino acids: CASSHDRDTEAFF. The CDR3 DNA follows: TGTGCCAGCAGCCATGACAGGGACACTGAAGCTTTCTTT.

The chain is built from TRBV19 and TRBJ2-1, with D hard to call. V gave up 1 base and J gave up 0 bases, with 7 bases separating them. Germline loops: CDR1 LNHDA, CDR2 SQIVND (reference sequence). The CDR3 loop spans 15 amino acids. As DNA, the CDR3 is TGTGCCAGTAGTATAGTGTGGAGCTCCTACAATGAGCAGTTCTTC. Its translation: CASSIVWSSYNEQFF.

This sequence joins TRBV25-1 and TRBJ1-4, with a weak D call TRBD1 (5 bases). Trimming removed 0 bases at V and 10 bases at J, with 12 bases between. The CDR3 extends over 14 amino acids. The germline V gene has CDR1 MGHDK and CDR2 SYGVNS. The CDR3 region has the DNA TGTGCCAGCAGTGAATATGTGGGGGGGGGAAAACTGTTTTTT. Protein: CASSEYVGGGKLFF. Full variable domain (rest looked up from reference TRBV25-1 and TRBJ1-4): EADIYQTPRYLVIGTGKKITLECSQTMGHDKMYWYQQDPGMELHLIHYSYGVNSTEKGDLSSESTVSRIRTEHFPLTLESARPSHTSQYLCASSEYVGGGKLFFGSGTQLSVL.

This chain uses TRBV5-1 with TRBJ2-5; D is perhaps TRBD2 (7 bases). This CDR3 has 15 amino acids. CDR1 is SGHRS, CDR2 YFSETQ, per germline. V was pared by 3 bases and J by 7 bases, with 19 bases between. CDR3 coding DNA: TGCGCCAGCAGCTCAGAATCGGGGGGCTCGGGGACCCAGTACTTC. Translated, it gives CASSSESGGSGTQYF. The variable domain in full, completed from reference TRBV5-1 and TRBJ2-5, reads KAGVTQTPRYLIKTRGQQVTLSCSPISGHRSVSWYQQTPGQGLQFLFEYFSETQRNKGNFPGRFSGRQFSNSRSEMNVSTLELGDSALYLCASSSESGGSGTQYFGPGTRLLVL.

This clone has only a few counts. V usage is TRBV11-2 and J usage is TRBJ2-1, with 8 bases identical to TRBD2. The V gene end was trimmed by 4 bases and the J gene end by 8 bases; junction bases not matched to a gene: 13. The CDR3 loop spans 16 amino acids. Germline V gives CDR1 SGHAT, CDR2 FQNNGV. The CDR3 loop reads CASSSRSGSLLDEQFF. CDR3 sequence (DNA): TGTGCCAGCAGCTCGAGAAGCGGGAGCTTATTAGATGAGCAGTTCTTC.

The chain carries TRBV28 and TRBJ2-5, with D possibly TRBD1 on 5 matching bases. This CDR3 has 13 amino acids. With 3 bases removed from V and 3 bases from J, the gap between germline ends came to 8 bases. CDR1 is MDHEN, CDR2 SYDVKM, per germline. CDR3 in amino acids: CASSLFREETQYF. The CDR3 DNA reads TGTGCCAGCAGTTTGTTCAGGGAAGAGACCCAGTACTTC.

This chain uses TRBV28 with TRBJ1-1; tentative D call: TRBD1 (5 bases). Germline loops: CDR1 MDHEN, CDR2 SYDVKM. Between the trimmed V and J ends, which lost 7 bases and 0 bases, there was a span of 12 bases. The CDR3 loop spans 14 amino acids. CDR3: CASKRGGMNTEAFF. The CDR3 DNA reads TGTGCCAGCAAACGGGGGGGGATGAACACTGAAGCTTTCTTT.

The chain's CDR3 is CASSLRRVGETQYF. DNA of the CDR3: TGTGCCAGCAGCTTACGGAGAGTAGGAGAGACCCAGTACTTC. The gene calls are TRBV7-2 and TRBJ2-5, with D hard to call. Germline CDR1 is SGHTA and CDR2 is FQGNSA. V shed 2 bases and J shed 4 bases, with 11 bases lying between them. The CDR3 runs to 14 residues.

This rearrangement joins TRBV5-1 to TRBJ1-1; 9 nucleotides agree with TRBD1. The CDR3 is 15 amino acids. Germline V lookup: CDR1 SGHRS, CDR2 YFSETQ. The ends lost 4 bases at V and 4 bases at J; junction bases unmatched: 8. CDR3: CASSRTGEISTEAFF. The DNA of the CDR3 is TGCGCCAGCAGCCGGACAGGGGAGATTTCCACTGAAGCTTTCTTT.

The chain combines TRBV28 with TRBJ1-5; TRBD1 aligns across 7 bases. This CDR3 is 18 amino acids long. The germline V gene encodes CDR1 MDHEN and CDR2 SYDVKM. J gave up 0 bases and V 5 bases, and 13 bases lay outside the gene matches. The CDR3 DNA is TGTGCCAGCAGTCTACCTAGACCGGGACAGAGTAGCAATCAGCCCCAGCATTTT. This sequence encodes CASSLPRPGQSSNQPQHF.

V usage is TRBV18 and J usage is TRBJ2-7; 7 positions match TRBD1. Germline assignment: CDR1 KGHSH and CDR2 LQKENI. V gave up 2 bases and J gave up 3 bases; unmatched junction bases: 1. This CDR3 is built from 13 residues. In DNA form, the CDR3 reads TGTGCCAGCTCACCAGGACAGGACTACGAGCAGTACTTC. The encoded protein is CASSPGQDYEQYF.